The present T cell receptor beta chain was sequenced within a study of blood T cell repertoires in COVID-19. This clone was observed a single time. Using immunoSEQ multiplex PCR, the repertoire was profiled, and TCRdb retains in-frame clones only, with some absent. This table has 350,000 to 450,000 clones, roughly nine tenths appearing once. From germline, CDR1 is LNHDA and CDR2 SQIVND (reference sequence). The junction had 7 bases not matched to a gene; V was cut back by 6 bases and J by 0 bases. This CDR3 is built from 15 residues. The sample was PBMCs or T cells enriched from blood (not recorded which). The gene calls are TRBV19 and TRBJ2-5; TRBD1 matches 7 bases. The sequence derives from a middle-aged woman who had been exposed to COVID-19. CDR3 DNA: TGTGCCAGTAGACCGACAGGGAATGACCAAGAGACCCAGTACTTC. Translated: CASRPTGNDQETQYF.